This T cell receptor beta chain was retrieved from a study of blood T cell repertoires in COVID-19. Study at large: Acute-phase and convalescent COVID-19 samples originated in the United States, Italy and Spain. T cells, B-cell-depleted T cells, or PBMCs supplied cDNA or gDNA.

This clone was found once. The CDR3 loop spans 15 amino acids. The germline V and J ends were trimmed by 7 bases and 0 bases, with 15 bases remaining between them. CDR1 and CDR2 (germline): SGHRS, YFSETQ. A COVID-19 case was met by exposed participants within 2 weeks before study entry. Produced via immunoSEQ multiplex PCR; TCRdb's table is partial and in-frame only. The sample includes 200,000 to 250,000 clones, about 87% of them seen just once. The sequence was collected from a woman in her twenties or thirties who had been exposed to COVID-19. This sequence joins TRBV5-1 and TRBJ2-3, with a weak D call TRBD2 (6 bases). Sequencing was done on a sample of PBMCs or T cells enriched from blood (not recorded which). The CDR3 is CASGTLPGSTDTQYF. The CDR3 DNA reads TGCGCCAGCGGGACTTTACCGGGTAGCACAGATACGCAGTATTTT. The variable domain in full, with the rest retrieved from reference TRBV5-1 and TRBJ2-3, is KAGVTQTPRYLIKTRGQQVTLSCSPISGHRSVSWYQQTPGQGLQFLFEYFSETQRNKGNFPGRFSGRQFSNSRSEMNVSTLELGDSALYLCASGTLPGSTDTQYFGPGTRLTVL.